Below are 16 T cell receptor beta chains sequenced from a single sample in a study of blood T cell repertoires in COVID-19. Assay: immunoSEQ multiplex PCR; the TCRdb copy retains only in-frame clones and omits some. This table holds roughly 200,000 clones, 85% found once. The specimen was PBMCs or T cells enriched from blood (not recorded which). Receptors were obtained from a man in his forties or fifties who had recovered from COVID-19.

This clone was seen once. The J gene is TRBJ1-1, the V gene TRBV7-2; 9 positions match TRBD1. The CDR3 is made up of 12 amino acids. The junction had 4 bases not matched to a gene; V was cut back by 5 bases and J by 9 bases. CDR1 is SGHTA and CDR2 is FQGNSA in the germline V gene. CDR3 in amino acids: CASSRTGVKAFF. The CDR3 DNA reads as TGTGCCAGCAGCAGGACAGGGGTTAAAGCTTTCTTT.

The CDR3 bases are TGTGCCAGCAGCTTGTATGGGTCTGCGGGAGGCACAGATACGCAGTATTTT. It yields the protein CASSLYGSAGGTDTQYF. The chain joins TRBV5-5 to TRBJ2-3, with 7 bases aligning to TRBD2. The CDR3 extends over 17 amino acids. From germline, CDR1 is SGHKS and CDR2 YYEKEE (reference sequence). Losses at the gene ends were 1 base for V and 1 base for J; bases not matched to a gene: 9.

The gene calls are TRBV10-1 and TRBJ2-5; 9 bases agree with TRBD1. The length of the CDR3 is 13 residues. Germline V lookup: CDR1 WNHNN, CDR2 SYGVQD (reference sequence). After removal of 6 bases from V and 5 bases from J, the junction contained 4 bases not matched to a gene. The CDR3 protein is CASSPDRGETQYF. The CDR3 DNA follows: TGCGCCAGCAGCCCGGACAGGGGTGAGACCCAGTACTTC.

This clone was picked up one time. This sequence joins TRBV10-3 and TRBJ2-7; a possible D gene is TRBD2 (6 bases). This CDR3 comprises 14 residues. Trimming removed 4 bases at V and 2 bases at J, with 12 bases between. CDR1 and CDR2 from the germline V gene are ENHRY and SYGVKD. As DNA, the CDR3 is TGTGCCATCAGTGGGGGGGTTGGGACCTACGAGCAGTACTTC. Translating it yields CAISGGVGTYEQYF.

The chain combines TRBV7-2 with TRBJ2-7; 8 nucleotides align to TRBD2. Germline CDR1 is SGHTA and CDR2 is FQGNSA. The CDR3 runs to 16 residues. V lost 1 base to trimming and J lost 8 bases; unmatched junction nucleotides: 13. The CDR3 DNA sequence: TGTGCCAGCAGCTTAGAAGGGAGCGGGAGACGGACTAAGCAGTACTTC. Its protein product is CASSLEGSGRRTKQYF. Full variable domain (rest looked up from reference TRBV7-2 and TRBJ2-7): GAGVSQSPSNKVTEKGKDVELRCDPISGHTALYWYRQSLGQGLEFLIYFQGNSAPDKSGLPSDRFSAERTGGSVSTLTIQRTQQEDSAVYLCASSLEGSGRRTKQYFGPGTRLTVT.

In its sample, this clone was seen a few times. V is TRBV6-2 or TRBV6-3 and J is TRBJ2-7, with D possibly matching TRBD2 (6 bases). The CDR3 spans 14 residues. V dropped 3 bases and J dropped 7 bases, with 16 bases sitting between them. Germline V lookup: CDR1 MNHEY, CDR2 SVGEGT. The CDR3 region has the DNA TGTGCCAGCAGTTATGGCGGGACGTCCCTGGAGCAGTACTTC. Its protein is CASSYGGTSLEQYF.

The V and J genes are TRBV28 and TRBJ2-2; 10 bases map to TRBD2. After removal of 7 bases from V and 5 bases from J, the junction contained 10 bases not matched to a gene. This CDR3 is 16 amino acids long. The germline V gene has CDR1 MDHEN and CDR2 SYDVKM. CDR3 nucleotides: TGTGCCAGCACCTTAGCGGGAGGCTCGGGGACCGGGGAGCTGTTTTTT. Its translation is CASTLAGGSGTGELFF.

The V gene is TRBV24-1, the J gene TRBJ2-1, with TRBD1 matching over 8 bases. The J segment lost 4 bases and the V segment lost 2 bases, leaving 15 bases of the junction unmatched. This CDR3 is built from 19 residues. Germline V gene data show CDR1 as KGHDR and CDR2 as SFDVKD. The CDR3 DNA follows: TGTGCCACCAGTGATTCTCTCTCGACAGACAGGGGAGATTACAATGAGCAGTTCTTC. It encodes CATSDSLSTDRGDYNEQFF.

The count of this clone is one. The rearrangement uses TRBV3-1 (or the pseudogene TRBV3-2) and TRBJ2-2; 11 positions agree with TRBD2. The germline CDR1 and CDR2 sequences are LGHDT and YNNKEL (reference sequence). The CDR3 loop spans 17 amino acids. V lost 6 bases to trimming and J lost 1 base; unmatched junction nucleotides: 7. Here the CDR3 reads CASRPTGTSGNTGELFF. CDR3 nucleotide sequence: TGTGCCAGCAGACCTACCGGGACTAGCGGGAACACCGGGGAGCTGTTTTTT.

The V gene is TRBV5-4, the J gene TRBJ2-7, with D maybe TRBD1 (6 bases). CDR1 SGHNT and CDR2 YYREEE come from the germline V gene (reference sequence). CDR3 length: 16 amino acids. V was trimmed by 3 bases and J by 2 bases, leaving 18 bases between them. The chain's CDR3 is CASSWDTGSATYEQYF. DNA of the CDR3: TGTGCCAGCAGCTGGGACACAGGGTCAGCAACCTACGAGCAGTACTTC.

This chain links TRBV21-1 with TRBJ2-2; the table's D call TRBD2 went unverified against the DNA. TRBV21-1 is listed as a pseudogene. This CDR3 region has 22 residues. The CDR3 DNA follows: TGTGCCAGCAGCAAAAAAAAGGGAACCGGGACTAGCGGGAGGGTGAACACCGGGGAGCTGTTTTTT. Translated, it gives CASSKKKGTGTSGRVNTGELFF.

This sequence joins TRBV9 and TRBJ1-2, with TRBD1 matching over 8 bases. This CDR3 region has 15 residues. CDR1 is SGDLS and CDR2 is YYNGEE in the germline V gene. The V and J ends lost 4 bases and 3 bases, in that order; junction bases with no gene match: 8. In DNA, the CDR3 is TGTGCCAGCAGCAGCCCGGACAGGGACGACTATGGCTACACCTTC. Protein product: CASSSPDRDDYGYTF.

This rearrangement joins TRBV5-6 to TRBJ1-3; 8 bases line up with TRBD1. From germline, CDR1 is SGHDT and CDR2 YYEEEE. With 4 bases clipped from V and 1 base from J, the junction kept 4 bases outside the gene matches. The CDR3 is 15 residues long. The CDR3 sequence: CASSIGQGSGNTIYF. In DNA, the CDR3 is TGTGCCAGCAGCATCGGACAGGGATCTGGAAACACCATATATTTT.

The rearrangement uses TRBV7-9 and TRBJ1-2; the D gene is possibly TRBD1 (5 bases). V was clipped by 4 bases and J by 3 bases, with 9 bases between them. Germline V gene data show CDR1 as SEHNR and CDR2 as FQNEAQ (reference sequence). The CDR3 is 13 residues long. The CDR3 DNA follows: TGTGCCAGCAGCTACCTGACAGACTATGGCTACACCTTC. Translating it yields CASSYLTDYGYTF.

This clone occurred once. This chain uses TRBV15 with TRBJ2-1; tentative D call: TRBD2 (5 bases). Trimming removed 5 bases at V and 2 bases at J, with 13 bases between. The CDR3 extends over 15 amino acids. Germline CDR1 LNHNV, CDR2 YYDKDF (reference sequence). The CDR3 region is CATSYLERTYNEQFF. The DNA of the CDR3 is TGTGCCACCAGCTATCTGGAGCGGACCTACAATGAGCAGTTCTTC.

This chain links TRBV11-1 with TRBJ2-1; 11 nucleotides match TRBD2. V gave up 4 bases and J gave up 3 bases; unmatched junction bases: 2. Germline lookup yields CDR1 SGHAT and CDR2 FQDESV (reference sequence). The length of the CDR3 is 15 residues. The CDR3 DNA is TGTGCCAGCAGCTCCGGACTAGCGGGCTACAATGAGCAGTTCTTC. This encodes CASSSGLAGYNEQFF.